This is a list of T cell receptor beta chains from one sample in a study of CD8 T cells in Susac syndrome. One entry per CDR3 protein results from TCRdb running MiXCR on the immunoSEQ multiplex PCR reads. The sample lists about 430,000 distinct CDR3 sequences, 75% to 90% occurring once. The sequencing input was CD8+ T cells from PBMCs. These receptors came from a human donor with multiple sclerosis. Both conserved end residues are part of each CDR3. The D gene is left open where the match is weak. A clone size is listed for some rows: how often the clone was seen (once, few, many), or a class if it is expanded.

size	J	D	V	CDR3	DNA
NA	TRBJ1-1	NA	TRBV19	CASSIDADRNTEAFF	TGTGCCAGTAGTATAGATGCTGACAGGAACACTGAAGCTTTCTTT
once	TRBJ2-7	NA	TRBV7-9	CASINIASRNSYEQYF	TGTGCCAGCATCAATATTGCTAGCCGTAACTCCTACGAGCAGTACTTC
NA	TRBJ2-3	NA	TRBV2	CASSGRLGTDTQYF	TGTGCCAGCAGCGGTCGGTTGGGGACGGATACGCAGTATTTT
NA	TRBJ2-3	NA	TRBV20-1	CSARISGTETTDTQYF	TGCAGTGCTAGGATCTCCGGGACTGAGACAACAGATACGCAGTATTTT
NA	TRBJ1-5	TRBD1	TRBV4-1	CASSPLRDRVGQPQHF	TGCGCCAGCAGCCCTCTACGAGACAGGGTAGGACAGCCCCAGCATTTT
NA	TRBJ2-7	NA	TRBV5-1	CASSLEVGMAYEQYF	TGCGCCAGCAGCTTGGAGGTAGGGATGGCCTACGAGCAGTACTTC
NA	TRBJ1-1	NA	TRBV6-1	CASSEGGPNTEAFF	TGTGCCAGCAGTGAAGGGGGGCCGAACACTGAAGCTTTCTTT
NA	TRBJ2-3	TRBD2	TRBV19	CASSQNSGGSTDTQYF	TGTGCCAGTAGTCAGAATAGCGGGGGGAGCACAGATACGCAGTATTTT
NA	TRBJ2-1	NA	TRBV7-2	CASSRKPYNEQFF	TGTGCCAGCAGCCGAAAACCCTACAATGAGCAGTTCTTC
once	TRBJ2-7	TRBD1	TRBV7-2	CASSSMTGNPYEQYF	TGTGCCAGCAGCTCGATGACAGGGAACCCCTACGAGCAGTACTTC
NA	TRBJ2-5	NA	TRBV28	CASSLDGEETQYF	TGTGCCAGCAGTTTAGATGGGGAAGAGACCCAGTACTTC
NA	TRBJ1-1	NA	TRBV6-1	CASSLLWGYTEAFF	TGTGCCAGCAGTCTTCTGTGGGGATACACTGAAGCTTTCTTT
NA	TRBJ2-7	TRBD2	TRBV27	CASGLAGGLPYEQYF	TGTGCCAGCGGACTAGCGGGAGGGCTACCCTACGAGCAGTACTTC